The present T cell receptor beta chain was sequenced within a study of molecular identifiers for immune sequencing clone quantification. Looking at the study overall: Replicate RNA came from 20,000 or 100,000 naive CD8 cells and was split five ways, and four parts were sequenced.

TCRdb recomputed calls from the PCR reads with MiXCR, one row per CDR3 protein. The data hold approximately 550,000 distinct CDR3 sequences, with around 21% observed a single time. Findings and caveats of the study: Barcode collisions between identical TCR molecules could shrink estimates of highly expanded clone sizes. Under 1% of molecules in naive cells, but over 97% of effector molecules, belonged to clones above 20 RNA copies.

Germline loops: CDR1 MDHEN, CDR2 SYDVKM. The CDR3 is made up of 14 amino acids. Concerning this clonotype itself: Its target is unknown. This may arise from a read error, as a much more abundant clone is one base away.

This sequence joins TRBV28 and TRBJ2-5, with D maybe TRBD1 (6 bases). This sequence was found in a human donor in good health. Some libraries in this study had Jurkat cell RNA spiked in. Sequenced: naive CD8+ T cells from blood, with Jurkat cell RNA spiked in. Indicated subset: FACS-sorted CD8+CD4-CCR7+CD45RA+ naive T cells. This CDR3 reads CASSNQGSQETRYF. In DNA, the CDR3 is TGTGCCAGCAGTAACCAGGGGTCCCAAGAGACCCGGTACTTC. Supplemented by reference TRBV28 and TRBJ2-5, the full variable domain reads DVKVTQSSRYLVKRTGEKVFLECVQDMDHENMFWYRQDPGLGLRLIYFSYDVKMKEKGDIPEGYSVSREKKERFSLILESASTNQTSMYLCASSNQGSQETRYFGPGTRLLVL.